These 25 T cell receptor beta chains were all obtained from the same sample, sequenced in a study of T cells in Graves' hyperthyroidism and ophthalmopathy (dated by TCRdb to between 2018 and 2021). Libraries were prepared through multiplex PCR. Sequenced on an Illumina HiSeq 2000. The TCR beta CDR3 regions were amplified from the RNA transcripts. For the first round of RT-PCR on the TCR CDR3, the HTBI primer set was used together with the Qiagen OneStep RT-PCR kit. The raw public reads went through TCRdb reprocessing: fastp at Q25, MiXCR clone calling, in-frame beta chains kept. Duplicate CDR3 protein sequences are folded into a single record with the most common DNA and genes. The sample table lists around 400,000 distinct CDR3 sequences, around 15% of them with a count of one. The ten largest make up about 20% of the sample. Sequenced material: blood. These receptors were taken from a woman aged 60-75 years with Graves' ophthalmopathy.

This clonotype was seen many times. This chain uses TRBV28 with TRBJ2-1, with 9 nucleotides matching TRBD2. Germline assignment: CDR1 MDHEN and CDR2 SYDVKM. The CDR3 totals 15 residues. The ends lost 7 bases at V and 2 bases at J; junction bases unmatched: 6. The CDR3 DNA is TGTGCCAGCACCCCTCAGCGGGGGGCCTACAATGAGCAGTTCTTC. Encoded protein: CASTPQRGAYNEQFF.

This clonotype has ten or more counts. This chain connects TRBV20-1 to TRBJ1-1, with D hard to call. CDR1 and CDR2 (germline): DFQATT, SNEGSKA (reference sequence). The CDR3 covers 10 residues. The germline V and J ends were trimmed by 6 bases and 7 bases, with 9 bases remaining between them. The CDR3 here is CSAGSGEAFF. CDR3 sequence (DNA): TGCAGTGCCGGGAGCGGTGAAGCTTTCTTT.

The chain combines TRBV7-6 with TRBJ2-3; TRBD2 agrees at 9 bases. In germline, CDR1 is SGHVS, CDR2 FNYEAQ. The ends lost 2 bases at V and 2 bases at J; junction bases unmatched: 14. The CDR3 extends over 19 amino acids. CDR3 DNA sequence: TGTGCCAGCAGCTTAAGACCCGCCCACCTAGCGGGATCCACAGATACGCAGTATTTT. This encodes CASSLRPAHLAGSTDTQYF.

A few counts support this clonotype. The chain joins TRBV7-9 to TRBJ2-2, with TRBD1 identical over 8 bases. V gave up 4 bases and J gave up 4 bases; unmatched junction bases: 11. This CDR3 spans 17 amino acids. From germline, CDR1 is SEHNR and CDR2 FQNEAQ (reference sequence). Here the CDR3 reads CASSSGTAQGATGELFF. The CDR3 coding sequence is TGTGCCAGCAGCTCCGGGACAGCCCAGGGGGCCACCGGGGAGCTGTTTTTT.

The chain is built from TRBV6-1 and TRBJ1-1; the D is unclear. V gave up 8 bases and J gave up 3 bases, with 13 bases separating them. In germline, CDR1 is MNHNS, CDR2 SASEGT. This CDR3 region has 13 residues. In DNA form, the CDR3 reads TGTGCCAGCCAAGGGAATTCGGACACTGAAGCTTTCTTT. Its translation is CASQGNSDTEAFF.

In regard to this clonotype: Because the CDR3 is missing its conserved closing phenylalanine or tryptophan, this is likely a read error. The J gene is TRBJ2-7, the V gene TRBV7-2; D is unresolved. Germline V gene data show CDR1 as SGHTA and CDR2 as FQGNSA. The CDR3 runs to 14 residues. The V gene lost 2 bases and the J gene lost 0 bases, with 8 bases spanning the gap. This CDR3 reads CASSLLSSSYEQYS. The CDR3 DNA follows: TGTGCCAGCAGCTTACTATCGAGCTCCTACGAGCAGTACTCC.

This clonotype has just a few counts. The chain links TRBV2 to TRBJ2-5, with 8 bases that match TRBD2. CDR3 length: 14 amino acids. V gave up 8 bases and J gave up 4 bases; unmatched junction bases: 9. CDR1 and CDR2 from the germline V gene are SNHLY and FYNNEI. The CDR3 nucleotides read TGTGCCAGCGCGTGGGGGAGCGGGAGAGAGACCCAGTACTTC. It translates to CASAWGSGRETQYF.

This clonotype was detected ten times or more. This rearrangement joins TRBV7-2 to TRBJ1-5; D uncertain. Germline values: CDR1 SGHTA, CDR2 FQGNSA. The CDR3 totals 16 residues. V lost 5 bases to trimming and J lost 4 bases, with 18 bases between them. The CDR3 here is CASSPRLSFGNQPQHF. Here the CDR3 DNA reads TGTGCCAGCAGCCCTAGACTGTCGTTTGGGAATCAGCCCCAGCATTTT.

The chain has TRBV14 and TRBJ2-7; a possible D gene is TRBD2 (5 bases). Germline assignment: CDR1 SGHDN and CDR2 FVKESK. The V end was cut by 4 bases, the J end by 4 bases, with 14 bases between. This CDR3 is built from 14 residues. The CDR3 region has the DNA TGTGCCAGCAGCCCCCCGGGAAAGCTGTACGAGCAGTACTTC. Encoded protein: CASSPPGKLYEQYF.

Only a few counts were recorded for this clonotype. The DNA for the CDR3 is TGCAGCGTTATACAGGACTACCCTCCGGGAGCTTTCTTT. This translates into CSVIQDYPPGAFF. This sequence joins TRBV29-1 and TRBJ1-1; the D gene is possibly TRBD1 (5 bases). V was clipped by 5 bases and J by 10 bases, with 20 bases between them. This CDR3 region has 13 residues. CDR1 is SQVTM and CDR2 is ANQGSEA in the germline V gene.

The V call is TRBV6-9, the J call TRBJ2-1; tentatively, D is TRBD2 (6 bases). The CDR3 is made up of 13 amino acids. Per germline, CDR1 MNHGY and CDR2 SVAAGI. The CDR3 protein is CPNFAGTYNEQFF. CDR3 sequence (DNA): TGTCCCAACTTCGCGGGGACCTACAATGAGCAGTTCTTC.

This clonotype has just a few counts. The rearrangement uses TRBV19 and TRBJ2-3; D call uncertain. V gave up 7 bases and J gave up 0 bases, with 14 bases separating them. CDR3 size: 15 residues. The V gene's germline CDR1 is LNHDA and CDR2 SQIVND (reference sequence). The CDR3 sequence: CASTVTSSSTDTQYF. For the CDR3, the DNA is TGTGCCAGTACGGTGACCTCCTCTAGCACAGATACGCAGTATTTT.

A few counts support this clonotype. J is TRBJ2-1 and V is TRBV28; TRBD2 might be the D (6 bases). The CDR3 contains 14 residues. Per germline, CDR1 MDHEN and CDR2 SYDVKM. V lost 9 bases and J lost 0, with 12 bases in between. The chain's CDR3 is CASYPSDSYNEQFF. The CDR3 nucleotides read TGTGCCAGTTACCCTAGCGACTCCTACAATGAGCAGTTCTTC.

As regards this clonotype: A read error may be the cause here, since a much bigger clone is one base away. The DNA for the CDR3 is TGTGCCAGCAGCGAAGACCTAGCGGGAACAAAGACCCAGTACTTC. Its translation: CASSEDLAGTKTQYF. V gene TRBV7-2 combines with J gene TRBJ2-5; 9 positions match TRBD2. CDR1 SGHTA and CDR2 FQGNSA come from the germline V gene. The V segment lost 5 bases and the J segment 6 bases; nucleotides outside the gene matches: 10. The CDR3 length is 15 residues.

This clonotype was found many times. The chain uses TRBV18 and TRBJ2-4; D possibly corresponds to TRBD1 (6 bases). Trimming stripped 2 bases from V and 7 bases from J, with 9 bases between. Looked up from germline, CDR1 is KGHSH and CDR2 is LQKENI. CDR3 length: 13 residues. The DNA of the CDR3 is TGTGCCAGCTCACCAACAGGGTTCAACATTCAGTACTTC. Its translation is CASSPTGFNIQYF.

The table lists this clonotype with many counts. This CDR3 reads CASSEMGLTQPGQYF. CDR3 DNA sequence: TGTGCCAGCAGTGAAATGGGCCTCACTCAACCTGGGCAGTACTTC. J is TRBJ2-7 and V is TRBV2, with no clear D. Trimming stripped 2 bases from V and 9 bases from J, with 20 bases between. Germline-derived CDR1 and CDR2 are SNHLY and FYNNEI. CDR3 length: 15 residues.

The chain recombines TRBV7-2 with TRBJ2-5; D is uncertain. V was clipped by 1 base and J by 2 bases, with 5 bases between them. Looked up from germline, CDR1 is SGHTA and CDR2 is FQGNSA. This CDR3 is built from 13 residues. The CDR3 DNA is TGTGCCAGCAGCTTAGAGCCTCAAGAGACCCAGTACTTC. As protein: CASSLEPQETQYF.

The table lists this clonotype with many counts. This chain uses TRBV7-2 with TRBJ2-3; D gene ambiguous. Per the germline V gene, CDR1 is SGHTA and CDR2 is FQGNSA. Trimming took off 1 base at V and 2 bases at J, with 10 bases between the two ends. The CDR3 runs to 15 residues. This CDR3 reads CASSLGGLDTDTQYF. CDR3 bases: TGTGCCAGCAGCTTAGGGGGTTTAGACACAGATACGCAGTATTTT.

This clonotype was counted many times. The rearrangement uses TRBV30 and TRBJ2-4; D is perhaps TRBD1 (6 bases). CDR3 length equals 14 residues. V gave up 4 bases and J gave up 0 bases, with 10 bases separating them. Germline CDR1 GTSNPN, CDR2 SVGIG (reference sequence). The chain's CDR3 is CAWNRDLAKNIQYF. CDR3 DNA sequence: TGTGCCTGGAACAGGGACCTAGCCAAAAACATTCAGTACTTC. The variable domain in full, with the rest retrieved from reference TRBV30 and TRBJ2-4, is SQTIHQWPATLVQPVGSPLSLECTVEGTSNPNLYWYRQAAGRGLQLLFYSVGIGQISSEVPQNLSASRPQDRQFILSSKKLLLSDSGFYLCAWNRDLAKNIQYFGAGTRLSVL.

This clonotype showed up many times. J is TRBJ2-7 and V is TRBV7-2, with D tentatively TRBD1 (6 bases). CDR1 and CDR2 (germline): SGHTA, FQGNSA. Deletions cut 2 bases from V and 1 base from J, with 12 bases between. The CDR3 consists of 15 residues. DNA for the CDR3: TGTGCCAGCAGCTTATCCTGGACAGTTTCCTACGAGCAGTACTTC. Protein: CASSLSWTVSYEQYF. The entire variable domain, with the rest obtained from reference TRBV7-2 and TRBJ2-7, is as follows: GAGVSQSPSNKVTEKGKDVELRCDPISGHTALYWYRQSLGQGLEFLIYFQGNSAPDKSGLPSDRFSAERTGGSVSTLTIQRTQQEDSAVYLCASSLSWTVSYEQYFGPGTRLTVT.

This clonotype was observed at least ten times. The chain couples TRBV7-8 to TRBJ2-7; TRBD1 or TRBD2 may be the D gene (5 bases each). Deletions cut 5 bases from V and 2 bases from J, with 16 bases between. The CDR3 loop spans 15 amino acids. Germline V gene lookup returns CDR1 SGHVS and CDR2 FQNEAQ. CDR3: CASSRAAGTAYEQYF. CDR3 DNA sequence: TGTGCCAGCAGCAGGGCCGCCGGGACCGCCTACGAGCAGTACTTC.

This clonotype occurred many times. This sequence joins TRBV7-6 and TRBJ2-3; 8 nucleotides match TRBD1. In germline, CDR1 is SGHVS, CDR2 FNYEAQ. This CDR3 region has 15 residues. Unmatched junction bases numbered 3, after V lost 2 bases and J lost 2 bases. The CDR3 region has the DNA TGTGCCAGCAGCTTACAGGGGGCCTTCACAGATACGCAGTATTTT. Protein sequence: CASSLQGAFTDTQYF.

This clonotype has at least ten counts. The chain combines TRBV30 with TRBJ1-1, with D possibly matching TRBD1 (6 bases). The CDR3 totals 12 residues. Germline CDR1 and CDR2: GTSNPN and SVGIG (reference sequence). Between the trimmed V and J ends, which lost 7 bases and 8 bases, there was a span of 17 bases. The CDR3 region is CASEGGKVEAFF. The CDR3 region has the DNA TGTGCCTCCGAGGGGGGCAAGGTCGAAGCTTTCTTT.

V and J are TRBV7-9 and TRBJ2-7; D gene unclear. Germline lookup yields CDR1 SEHNR and CDR2 FQNEAQ (reference sequence). V was shortened by 1 base and J by 3 bases, with 10 bases between the two germline ends. The CDR3 consists of 14 residues. CDR3 loop: CASSLVGPSYEQYF. Written as DNA, the CDR3 is TGTGCCAGCAGCTTAGTGGGCCCAAGCTACGAGCAGTACTTC.

The gene calls are TRBV19 and TRBJ1-3; TRBD1 might be the D (5 bases). CDR3 size: 13 residues. CDR1 LNHDA and CDR2 SQIVND come from the germline V gene (reference sequence). Trimming left V 9 bases short and J 1 base short, with 10 bases between. The CDR3 nucleotides are TGTGCCAGCAAGGGGAGATCTGGAAACACCATATATTTT. Encoded protein: CASKGRSGNTIYF.